This T cell receptor beta chain derives from a study of cytomegalovirus exposure and HLA in healthy donors. The study, taken as a whole, reports: Later analysis indicated greater clonal expansion among HLA-associated TCR beta chains than among equally common other chains. Later work found that TCR association rates differed between HLA loci; DRB1 had the most and HLA-C the fewest.

The germline V gene encodes CDR1 SGDLS and CDR2 YYNGEE. The CDR3 consists of 16 residues. The V gene lost 3 bases and the J gene lost 2 bases, with 15 bases spanning the gap. Amplification used 60 Vbeta primers and 13 Jbeta primers. Produced via immunoSEQ multiplex PCR; TCRdb's table is partial and in-frame only. The ten top clones account for roughly 2.9%, within a sample of 30,000 to 50,000 clones. Notes on this clone: The target antigen is unknown.

Donors in the study were healthy people who gave bone marrow. This chain links TRBV9 with TRBJ2-1, with a tentative D call TRBD1 (6 bases). This clonotype originated in a woman aged 25 to 45 in good health and CMV-seropositive. Sequencing used PBMCs. CDR3 sequence (DNA): TGTGCCAGCAGCGGACCTTCCGGGACACCCTACAATGAGCAGTTCTTC. It specifies CASSGPSGTPYNEQFF.